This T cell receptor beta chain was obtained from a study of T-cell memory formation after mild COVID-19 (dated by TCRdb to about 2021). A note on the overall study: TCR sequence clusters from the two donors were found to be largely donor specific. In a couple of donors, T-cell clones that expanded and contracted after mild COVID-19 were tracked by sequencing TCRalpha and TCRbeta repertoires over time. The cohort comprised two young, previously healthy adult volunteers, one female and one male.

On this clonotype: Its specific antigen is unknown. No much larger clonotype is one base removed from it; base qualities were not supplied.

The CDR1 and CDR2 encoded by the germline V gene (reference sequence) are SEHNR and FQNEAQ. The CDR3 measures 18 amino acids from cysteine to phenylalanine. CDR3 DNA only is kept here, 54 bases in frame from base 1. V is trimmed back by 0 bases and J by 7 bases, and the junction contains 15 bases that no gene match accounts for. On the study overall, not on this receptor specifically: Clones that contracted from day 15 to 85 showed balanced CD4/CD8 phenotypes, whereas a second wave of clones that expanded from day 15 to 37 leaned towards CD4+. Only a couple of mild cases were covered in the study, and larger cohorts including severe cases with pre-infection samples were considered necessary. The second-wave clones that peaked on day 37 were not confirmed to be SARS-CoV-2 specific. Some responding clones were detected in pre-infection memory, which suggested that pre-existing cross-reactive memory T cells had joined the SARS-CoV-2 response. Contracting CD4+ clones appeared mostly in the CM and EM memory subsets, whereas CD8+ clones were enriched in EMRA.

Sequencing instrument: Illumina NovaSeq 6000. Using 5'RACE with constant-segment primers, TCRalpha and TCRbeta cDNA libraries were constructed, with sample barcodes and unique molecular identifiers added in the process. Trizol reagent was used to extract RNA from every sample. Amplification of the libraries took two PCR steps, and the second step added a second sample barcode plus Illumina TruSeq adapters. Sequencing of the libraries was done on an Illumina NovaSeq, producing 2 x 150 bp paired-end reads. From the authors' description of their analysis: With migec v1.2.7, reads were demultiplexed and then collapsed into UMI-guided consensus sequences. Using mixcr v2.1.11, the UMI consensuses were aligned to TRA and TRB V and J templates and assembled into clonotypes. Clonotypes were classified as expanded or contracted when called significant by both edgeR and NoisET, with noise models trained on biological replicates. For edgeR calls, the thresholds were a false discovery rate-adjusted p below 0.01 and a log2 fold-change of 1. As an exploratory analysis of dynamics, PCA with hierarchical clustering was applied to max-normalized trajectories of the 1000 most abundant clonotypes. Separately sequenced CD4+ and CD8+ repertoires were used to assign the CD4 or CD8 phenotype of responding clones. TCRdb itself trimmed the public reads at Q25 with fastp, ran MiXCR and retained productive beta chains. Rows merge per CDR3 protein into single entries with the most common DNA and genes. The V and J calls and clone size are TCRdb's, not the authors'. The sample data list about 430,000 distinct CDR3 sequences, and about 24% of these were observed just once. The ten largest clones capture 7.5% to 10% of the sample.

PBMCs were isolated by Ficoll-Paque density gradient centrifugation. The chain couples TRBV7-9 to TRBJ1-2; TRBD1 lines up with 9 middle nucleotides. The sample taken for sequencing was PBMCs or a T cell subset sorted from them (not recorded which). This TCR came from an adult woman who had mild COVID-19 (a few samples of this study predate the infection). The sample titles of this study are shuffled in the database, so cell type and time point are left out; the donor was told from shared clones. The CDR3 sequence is CASSLAQTRDRDGGGYTF. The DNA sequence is TGTGCCAGCAGCTTAGCTCAGACCCGGGACAGGGACGGTGGTGGCTACACCTTC.